The 15 T cell receptor beta chains below were found in one sample sequenced in a study of T-cell reconstitution after alpha-beta-depleted transplantation in children. The TCRbeta library was prepared with unique molecular identifiers. MiXCR was run by TCRdb on the PCR reads, yielding one entry per CDR3 protein. The table lists hundreds of thousands of distinct CDR3 sequences, around 13% of them singletons. The sequencing used PBMCs, collected before TCRalphabeta/CD19-depleted stem cell transplant. Receptors originate from a girl aged 2 to 10 with congenital amegakaryocytic thrombocytopenia, due to receive a stem cell transplant.

Details on this clonotype: A read error may be the cause here, since a much bigger clone is one base away. The rearrangement joins TRBV6-1 to TRBJ2-2; a weak D match, TRBD2 (5 bases). Per the germline V gene, CDR1 is MNHNS and CDR2 is SASEGT. The CDR3 is made up of 12 amino acids. The CDR3 sequence: CASSEWNGELIF. For the CDR3, the DNA is TGTGCCAGCAGTGAATGGAACGGGGAGCTGATTTTT.

This clonotype was recorded at least ten times. The V call is TRBV14, the J call TRBJ2-3, with D hard to call. V lost 4 bases to trimming and J lost 3 bases, with 14 bases between them. The CDR3 length is 15 residues. Germline V gene lookup returns CDR1 SGHDN and CDR2 FVKESK. For the CDR3, the DNA is TGTGCCAGCAGCCTATTCTTAGGTTCTACAGATACGCAGTATTTT. Protein sequence: CASSLFLGSTDTQYF.

This clonotype showed up just a few times. One end of the junction fails to match germline, which may point to a read error. V and J are TRBV10-3 and TRBJ2-7; D could derive from TRBD1 or TRBD2 (5 bases each). CDR3 size: 17 residues. Germline V lookup: CDR1 ENHRY, CDR2 SYGVKD. The CDR3 nucleotides are TGTGCCATCACTGAGGGGTTGGGGAAGTCTGCGAACTACGAGCAGTACTTC. This sequence encodes CAITEGLGKSANYEQYF.

The CDR3 bases are TGTGCCAGCAGCTTAGTGGTTTTCTCCGGGACGGATGAGCAGTTCTTC. Amino acids: CASSLVVFSGTDEQFF. The rearrangement links TRBV11-2 to TRBJ2-1; D is perhaps TRBD1 or TRBD2 (5 bases each). V was pared by 1 base and J by 8 bases, with 18 bases between. This CDR3 is 16 amino acids long. Germline V gene lookup returns CDR1 SGHAT and CDR2 FQNNGV.

This clonotype was observed at least ten times. V usage is TRBV29-1 and J usage is TRBJ2-2; D not resolved. The CDR3 is 12 residues long. Germline values: CDR1 SQVTM, CDR2 ANQGSEA. V was shortened by 2 bases and J by 4 bases, with 5 bases between the two germline ends. CDR3 DNA sequence: TGCAGCGTTGAATTCGTCACCGGGGAGCTGTTTTTT. The encoded protein is CSVEFVTGELFF.

This clonotype occurred many times. The genes are TRBV20-1 and TRBJ1-2; no reliable D call. Germline assignment: CDR1 DFQATT and CDR2 SNEGSKA (reference sequence). The CDR3 consists of 15 residues. Deletions cut 5 bases from V and 4 bases from J, with 20 bases between. DNA of the CDR3: TGCAGTGCTTCTGTACAGCCGGGAGTCCCCTATGGCTACACCTTC. Translating gives CSASVQPGVPYGYTF.

This clonotype has a count of ten or more. The gene calls are TRBV29-1 and TRBJ2-2, with TRBD1 matching 7 bases. V shed 7 bases, J shed 1 base, and the junction held 3 bases outside the gene matches. From germline, CDR1 is SQVTM and CDR2 ANQGSEA. CDR3 length: 13 amino acids. In DNA, the CDR3 is TGCAGCGGGGGACAGCGGAACACCGGGGAGCTGTTTTTT. Translation: CSGGQRNTGELFF.

This clonotype was recorded many times. The chain is built from TRBV20-1 and TRBJ2-1, with TRBD2 identical over 11 bases. Germline V gene sequence: CDR1 DFQATT, CDR2 SNEGSKA (reference sequence). V lost 0 bases and J lost 0; bases outside the gene matches: 13. The CDR3 spans 20 residues. In DNA, the CDR3 is TGCAGTGCTAGAGATACCCGGGTTAGCGGGAGGGATCACTCCTACAATGAGCAGTTCTTC. The encoded protein is CSARDTRVSGRDHSYNEQFF.

This clonotype was recorded at least ten times. The genes are TRBV5-1 and TRBJ2-7; 9 bases match TRBD2. Germline CDR1 is SGHRS and CDR2 is YFSETQ. The V and J ends lost 3 bases and 9 bases, in that order; junction bases with no gene match: 19. The CDR3 totals 17 residues. CDR3 residues: CASSSQSSSGTASRQYF. For the CDR3, the DNA is TGCGCCAGCAGCTCCCAAAGTTCTAGCGGGACAGCTTCTAGGCAGTACTTC.

The chain joins TRBV20-1 to TRBJ2-3; 8 bases fit TRBD1. Trimming took 5 bases from V and 2 from J; bases not matched to a gene: 6. The CDR3 is made up of 14 amino acids. From germline, CDR1 is DFQATT and CDR2 SNEGSKA (reference sequence). CDR3 DNA sequence: TGCAGTGCTGGACAGGGAGGATTCACAGATACGCAGTATTTT. Protein product: CSAGQGGFTDTQYF.

The chain has TRBV28 and TRBJ2-3; 14 bases fit TRBD2. The CDR3 consists of 16 residues. V trimming: 6 bases; J trimming: 5 bases; junction bases outside the gene matches: 7. The germline V gene has CDR1 MDHEN and CDR2 SYDVKM. CDR3 protein: CASSFGLAGGIDTQYF. CDR3 sequence (DNA): TGTGCCAGCAGCTTCGGACTAGCGGGAGGCATAGATACGCAGTATTTT.

This clonotype has at least ten counts. The rearrangement links TRBV7-6 to TRBJ1-2; weak D call: TRBD1 (6 bases). The V gene lost 1 base and the J gene lost 4 bases, with 13 bases spanning the gap. The CDR3 totals 15 residues. In germline, CDR1 is SGHVS, CDR2 FNYEAQ. CDR3 residues: CASSLGRDTVYGYTF. As DNA, the CDR3 is TGTGCCAGCAGCTTAGGTCGGGACACAGTCTATGGCTACACCTTC. Variable domain in full (rest from reference TRBV7-6 and TRBJ1-2): GAGVSQSPRYKVTKRGQDVALRCDPISGHVSLYWYRQALGQGPEFLTYFNYEAQQDKSGLPNDRFSAERPEGSISTLTIQRTEQRDSAMYRCASSLGRDTVYGYTFGSGTRLTVV.

About this clonotype: A much larger clone differs by one base, so this may be a read error. This rearrangement joins TRBV20-1 to TRBJ2-1; 7 nucleotides align to TRBD1. V was pared by 5 bases and J by 2 bases, with 6 bases of the junction left unmatched. The CDR3 totals 14 residues. The germline V gene has CDR1 DFQATT and CDR2 SNEGSKA (reference sequence). The CDR3 spells CSASLTGPYNEQFF. The CDR3 DNA reads TGCAGTGCTTCCCTGACAGGGCCCTACAATGAGCAGTTCTTC.

This clonotype was observed at least ten times. CDR3 sequence reads: CASSGMGTDTQYF. CDR3 nucleotide sequence: TGTGCCAGCAGCGGGATGGGCACAGATACGCAGTATTTT. The chain combines TRBV5-5 with TRBJ2-3; no clear D gene. There are 13 residues in the CDR3. V was trimmed by 4 bases and J by 1 base, leaving 7 bases between them. In germline, CDR1 is SGHKS, CDR2 YYEKEE (reference sequence).

There are a few counts of this clonotype. The gene calls are TRBV29-1 and TRBJ2-1, with 8 bases matching TRBD1. The CDR3 is 16 amino acids. Trimming removed 4 bases from V and 0 bases from J; junction bases left unmatched: 8. The V gene's germline CDR1 is SQVTM and CDR2 ANQGSEA. The CDR3 DNA sequence: TGCAGCGTTGCCAGGGGGCGAATAAACTCCTACAATGAGCAGTTCTTC. Translated, it gives CSVARGRINSYNEQFF.